This T cell receptor beta chain was recorded in a study of T-cell reconstitution after alpha-beta-depleted transplantation in children. A library of TCRbeta sequences, prepared with unique molecular identifiers, was generated. TCRdb reanalysed the PCR reads using MiXCR and keeps one entry per CDR3 protein. The sample has about 78,000 distinct CDR3 sequences, roughly an eighth seen once. The CDR3 totals 18 residues. The V gene end was trimmed by 1 base and the J gene end by 3 bases; junction bases not matched to a gene: 15. Germline lookup yields CDR1 DFQATT and CDR2 SNEGSKA (reference sequence). This clonotype was counted a few times.

The sequencing used PBMCs, mostly from graft donor cells, collected 180 days after TCRalphabeta/CD19-depleted stem cell transplant. The chain links TRBV20-1 to TRBJ2-7; 10 bases are shared with TRBD2. The receptor's source is a male patient aged 2 to 10 who had a stem cell transplant for acute lymphoblastic leukemia, so the T cells may come from the graft donor. DNA for the CDR3: TGCAGTGCTAGAGGTGACCGGGACCCCTGGACTAGCGGCTACGAGCAGTACTTC. It specifies CSARGDRDPWTSGYEQYF.